Listed below are T cell receptor beta chains from one sample, sequenced in a study of shared clonotypes between healthy human individuals. This table comes from immunoSEQ multiplex PCR, and its TCRdb copy is limited to in-frame clones, with some not included. The table has 2 million to 2.5 million clones, less than 95% seen once. Source material: naive CD4+ T cells from PBMCs. The receptors derive from a man aged 18-30 years in good health. Some clones in this sample may be carry-over from other donors' samples. Both conserved end residues are part of each CDR3. D genes are given only for firm matches.

D: .; J: TRBJ2-6; V: TRBV7-9; CDR3: CASSELYSGANVLTF
D: .; J: TRBJ2-7; V: TRBV7-3; CDR3: CASRVTGSYEQYF
D: .; J: TRBJ2-3; V: TRBV7-3; CDR3: CASSLQGGTDTQYF
D: .; J: TRBJ1-1; V: TRBV7-8; CDR3: CASSLAQGGSAFF
D: TRBD1; J: TRBJ1-2; V: TRBV15; CDR3: CATSRSGTGINYGYTF
D: TRBD2; J: TRBJ2-5; V: TRBV6-1; CDR3: CASSEAGGPWETQYF
D: TRBD1; J: TRBJ1-2; V: TRBV10-1; CDR3: CASSETGAYGYTF
D: .; J: TRBJ2-2; V: TRBV28; CDR3: CASTREDRDTGELFF
D: .; J: TRBJ2-7; V: TRBV28; CDR3: CASSLRGNSYEQYF
D: TRBD2; J: TRBJ2-1; V: TRBV7-2; CDR3: CASSLAPGRAANEQFF
D: .; J: TRBJ2-3; V: TRBV5-1; CDR3: CASSLVFWDNTDTQYF
D: .; J: TRBJ2-7; V: TRBV18; CDR3: CASSPTYQGSYEQYF
D: TRBD2; J: TRBJ2-1; V: TRBV4-2; CDR3: CASSQPTSGRSYNEQFF
D: .; J: TRBJ2-7; V: TRBV5-6; CDR3: CASSFKAAVEGQYF